Given below is one TCR beta chain in context. This sample was taken from a study of blood T cell repertoires in COVID-19. Across the whole study: Material from acute and convalescent COVID-19 was sourced from the United States, Italy and Spain.

The germline V and J ends were trimmed by 7 bases and 4 bases, with 23 bases remaining between them. This CDR3 spans 16 amino acids. Germline CDR1 and CDR2: SNHLY and FYNNEI. As originally analysed: Amplification from reference gene primers served as the basis for estimated nucleated cell counts. Clones were read by immunoSEQ multiplex PCR, and TCRdb kept only the in-frame ones, dropping some. D and trimming were read from the DNA, whereas the V and J calls and clone size are those reported in that table. The sample holds 100,000 or so clones; approximately 81% are singletons and the top ten take 2% to 2.5%.

The TCR sequence derives from a human donor in a cohort sampled during active COVID-19. The sample consisted of peripheral blood. The genes are TRBV2 and TRBJ2-7; D may be TRBD2 (6 bases). For the CDR3, the DNA is TGTGCCAGCATGTCTCCCGGGAGCCCCGAAGGGTACGAGCAGTACTTC. Translation: CASMSPGSPEGYEQYF.